Sequencing of this T cell receptor beta chain was carried out in a study of blood T cells in healthy people across ages. Combining a sample-barcoded 5' primer with a J-beta primer mix, a second PCR ran for roughly 7 to 12 cycles. TCRdb re-analysed the 5' RACE reads in MiXCR, keeping a single row per CDR3 protein. The data show hundreds of thousands of distinct CDR3 sequences, 52% seen once. This CDR3 is built from 16 residues. Germline lookup yields CDR1 SQVTM and CDR2 ANQGSEA. The ends lost 1 base at V and 3 bases at J; junction bases unmatched: 9. This clonotype has a count of ten or more. The chain has TRBV29-1 and TRBJ2-7; 10 positions agree with TRBD2. Sequencing used blood. The sequence came from a woman aged 80 or older in good health. This CDR3 reads CSVEVPTSGMVYEQYF. CDR3 bases: TGCAGCGTTGAAGTACCTACTAGCGGGATGGTCTACGAGCAGTACTTC.